This TCR beta chain was obtained from a study of blood T cells in healthy people across ages. Per germline, CDR1 DFQATT and CDR2 SNEGSKA (reference sequence). Unmatched junction bases numbered 5, after V lost 6 bases and J lost 5 bases. The CDR3 consists of 14 residues. To note about this clonotype: Its antigen is not identified.

Study-level points and caveats: Observed TCR beta diversity showed a strong correlation with the percentage of naive T cells as measured by flow cytometry.

Sample-barcoded 5' priming and a J-beta primer mix drove a second PCR of roughly 7 to 11 cycles. In TCRdb, the 5' RACE reads were re-called with MiXCR into one record per CDR3 protein. The data contain about 1,400,000 distinct CDR3 sequences, roughly 45% of them singletons. The material sequenced was blood. This chain connects TRBV20-1 to TRBJ2-5, with 14 bases lining up with TRBD2. The receptor's source is a woman between 18 and 30 years old in good health. CDR3 residues: CSARGTSGGETQYF. The CDR3, as DNA: TGCAGTGCAAGGGGGACTAGCGGGGGCGAGACCCAGTACTTC.